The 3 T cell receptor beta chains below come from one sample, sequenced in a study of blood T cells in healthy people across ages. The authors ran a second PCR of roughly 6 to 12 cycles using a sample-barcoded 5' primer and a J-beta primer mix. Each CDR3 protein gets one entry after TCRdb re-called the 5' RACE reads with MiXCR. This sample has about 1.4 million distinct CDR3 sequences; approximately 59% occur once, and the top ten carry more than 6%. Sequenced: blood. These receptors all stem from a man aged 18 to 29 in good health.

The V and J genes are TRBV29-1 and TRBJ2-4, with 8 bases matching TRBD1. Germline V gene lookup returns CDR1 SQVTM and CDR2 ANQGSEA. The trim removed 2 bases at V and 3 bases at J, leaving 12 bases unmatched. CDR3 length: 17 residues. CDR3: CSVERFQGAFGKNIQYF. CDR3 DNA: TGCAGCGTTGAAAGGTTCCAGGGGGCCTTTGGCAAAAACATTCAGTACTTC.

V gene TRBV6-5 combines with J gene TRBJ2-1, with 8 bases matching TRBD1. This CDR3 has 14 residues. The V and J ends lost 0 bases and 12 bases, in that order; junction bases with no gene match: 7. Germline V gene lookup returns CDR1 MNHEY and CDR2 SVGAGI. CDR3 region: CASSYSTDREVQFF. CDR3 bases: TGTGCCAGCAGTTACTCGACGGACAGGGAGGTGCAGTTCTTC.

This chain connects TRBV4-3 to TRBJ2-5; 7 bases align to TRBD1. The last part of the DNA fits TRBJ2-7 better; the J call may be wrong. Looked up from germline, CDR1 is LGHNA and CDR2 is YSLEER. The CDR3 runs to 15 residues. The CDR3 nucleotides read TGCGCCAGCAGCCAAGAGGGACAGCACCCGTACGAGCAGTACTTC. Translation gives CASSQEGQHPYEQYF.